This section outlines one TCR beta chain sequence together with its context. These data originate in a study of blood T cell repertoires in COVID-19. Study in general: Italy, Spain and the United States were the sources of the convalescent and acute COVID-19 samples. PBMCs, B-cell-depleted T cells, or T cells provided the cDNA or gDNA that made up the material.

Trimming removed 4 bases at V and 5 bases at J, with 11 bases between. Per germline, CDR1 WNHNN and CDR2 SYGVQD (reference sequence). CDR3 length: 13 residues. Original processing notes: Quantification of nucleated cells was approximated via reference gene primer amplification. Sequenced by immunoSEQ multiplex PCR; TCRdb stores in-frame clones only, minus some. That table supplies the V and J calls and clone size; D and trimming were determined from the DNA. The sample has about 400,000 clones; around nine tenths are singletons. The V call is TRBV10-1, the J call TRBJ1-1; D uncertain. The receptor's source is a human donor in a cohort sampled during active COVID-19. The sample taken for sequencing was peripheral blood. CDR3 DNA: TGCGCCAGCAGTGCAGCTCGAGGGACTGAAGCTTTCTTT. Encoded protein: CASSAARGTEAFF.